This T cell receptor (beta chain) originates from a study of cytomegalovirus exposure and HLA in healthy donors. Study-wide results and caveats: There were about 160 TCR beta chains listed as cytomegalovirus-associated. The majority of TCR sequences were rare, yet some public TCRs appeared in many donors.

Only in-frame clones appear in the TCRdb table, and some are missing; sequencing was by immunoSEQ multiplex PCR. Of about 140,000 clones listed, 80% to 90% are singletons. It was the approximately 120-subject validation cohort, separate from the roughly 700-subject first cohort, to which the donors belonged. Of note for this clone: As yet, its antigen is unknown.

Germline V gives CDR1 LGHNA, CDR2 YNFKEQ. Trimming removed 0 bases at V and 1 base at J, with 15 bases between. CDR3 length equals 17 residues. The chain carries TRBV4-2 and TRBJ2-5, with a weak D call TRBD2 (5 bases). This sequence was found in a man between 18 and 35 years old in good health and CMV-seronegative. The sequenced material came from PBMCs. DNA for the CDR3: TGTGCCAGCAGCCAAGATCTTAGTCGCAGCGGCCAAGAGACCCAGTACTTC. The encoded protein is CASSQDLSRSGQETQYF.